The T cell receptor (beta chain) described here comes from a study of blood T cell repertoires in COVID-19. As for the study in general: The origin of the acute and convalescent COVID-19 samples was the United States, Italy and Spain.

Generated by immunoSEQ multiplex PCR, the TCRdb table keeps only in-frame clones and is missing some. The table records fewer than 350,000 clones, approximately 80% of them present only once. The CDR3 length is 14 residues. Germline V CDR1 and CDR2: SGHNT, YYREEE (reference sequence). The ends were cut back, 1 base at V and 3 bases at J, with 8 bases in the middle. Sequencing used peripheral blood. The clonotype originates from a woman aged 55-70 years with active or convalescent COVID-19. V gene TRBV5-4 combines with J gene TRBJ2-1, with D perhaps matching TRBD2 (6 bases). This CDR3 reads CASSLMGGYNEQFF. CDR3 bases: TGTGCCAGCAGCTTGATGGGGGGCTACAATGAGCAGTTCTTC.